The clone carrying this TCR beta chain was seen repeatedly, ten times or more. No antigen is known for it. Preparation of the TCRbeta library involved a method that used unique molecular identifiers. TCRdb reprocessed the PCR reads via MiXCR and lists one record per CDR3 protein. The data show fewer than 550,000 distinct CDR3 sequences, 11% seen once. This CDR3 has 14 amino acids. Looked up from germline, CDR1 is LGHNA and CDR2 is YSLEER. V trimming: 8 bases; J trimming: 1 base; junction bases outside the gene matches: 7. The data stem from a study of T-cell reconstitution after alpha-beta-depleted transplantation in children. General study results and limits: Some patients owed their high day-60 TCRbeta diversity to surviving recipient T cells and thymic progenitors. It was newly produced T cells that mostly accounted for T-cell counts and diversity one year after transplant. Several hundred rapidly expanded clones from non-depleted graft cells reportedly supplied alpha-beta T cells about two months post-transplant.

The chain recombines TRBV4-3 with TRBJ1-1; the match to TRBD1 covers 7 bases. The clonotype originates from a female patient younger than 10 who had a stem cell transplant for aplastic anemia, so the T cells may come from the graft donor. The starting material was PBMCs, mostly from graft donor cells, obtained 180 days after TCRalphabeta/CD19-depleted stem cell transplant. CDR3 region: CASSPTGSNTEAFF. DNA of the CDR3: TGCGCCAGCTCCCCGACAGGGTCGAACACTGAAGCTTTCTTT.